This T cell receptor (beta chain) was identified in a study of cytomegalovirus exposure and HLA in healthy donors (dated 2017 in TCRdb). Turning to the overall study: In an earlier analysis of under 750 of the donors, 276 Gb of sequence data and some 120 million unique TCR beta sequences from roughly 190 million T cells were reported. A later analysis re-analyzed previously published TCR beta repertoires from 660 or so donors and added high-resolution HLA genotyping to study TCR occurrence patterns. All discovery cohort repertoires had been generated using a single sequencing platform. Alongside the repertoire data, information on donor age, sex, ethnicity and CMV serostatus was compiled. An earlier analysis of approximately 630 of the donors applied high-throughput TCR beta sequencing to assess whether each TCR beta V gene segment acted as functional or pseudogenic. A later genetic analysis used genome-wide SNP genotypes for about three fifths of the 666 donors, treating that subset as a discovery cohort. The aim of the study was to test whether cataloging public T cell receptors could identify signatures of past pathogen exposure. Among several hundred genotyped donors of the cohort, an average of around 220,000 unique TCR beta nucleotide sequences was sequenced per donor, of which about 19% were non-productive. Typing coverage varied by locus: roughly 620-640 donors for A, B, C, DRB1 and DQB1; roughly 560 for DQA1; over 600 for DPA1; approximately 490 for DPB1. The study combined high-throughput TCR immunosequencing, statistical association of individual TCRs with disease status, and machine learning to predict cytomegalovirus infection status. Of the 350 to 450 genotyped donors, 65% to 90% fell in the genetic ancestry cluster associated with self-reported Caucasian donors. The study profiled the T cell repertoires of hundreds of subjects by immunosequencing and related them to cytomegalovirus serostatus. In the later analysis, no new phenotypic data were used to find candidate immune exposures; instead, reliance was placed on TCR beta sequences and their occurrence across donors. An early release that covered several hundred HLA-typed donors contained approximately 320 gigabases of sequencing data and about 84 million unique TCR sequences. Because of strong linkage in the cohort, 5 or 6 DR-DQ haplotypes were treated as single units for association and clustering. Along with the roughly 670-subject first cohort, a separate validation cohort of around 120 different subjects was used. HLA typing covered class I and class II loci at four-digit resolution. Overall results and qualifications from the work: V-gene and J-gene trimming of TCR beta chains was associated with a missense DCLRE1C variant in a later genetic analysis, and the association was replicated in an independent cohort. In a later analysis, HLA-associated TCR beta chains were found to be more clonally expanded and to have lower generation probabilities than equally common non-associated chains. The presence/absence analyses assumed that sequencing depth was roughly uniform across donors, and that assumption may not be true. The classifier was reported to diagnose cytomegalovirus status with high specificity and sensitivity in both the original and validation cohorts. The only immune exposure information available for the cohort was CMV serostatus. In an earlier analysis of more than 450 of the donors, most TCR beta V segments were observed in productive rearrangements about 87% or about 30% of the time, broadly matching IMGT annotations. The study listed 150 to 200 TCR beta chains as associated with cytomegalovirus. A group of highly shared sequence variants was considered likely to be a technical artifact of the sequencing pipeline. The authors suggested that the approach could potentially be extended to other disease states and immunological phenotypes. The 87-base-pair reads could not distinguish some IMGT-functional V segments, including TRBV6-2 and TRBV6-3, so those segments were excluded. In a later analysis, most CMV-associated TCR beta chains were found to appear HLA-restricted, with HLA associations seemingly driven largely by CMV exposure. This cohort had only TCR beta chains sequenced, and the lack of alpha or paired-chain data limited which features could be detected. A later analysis found that TCR association rates varied across HLA loci, with DRB1 alleles showing the most associated TCRs and HLA-C alleles the fewest. Most TCR sequences were seen in very few donors, while some public TCRs were found in many individuals. In a later analysis, several top co-occurrence clusters were reported to appear linked to parvovirus B19, influenza, CMV and Epstein-Barr virus. A later genetic analysis reported fewer N-insertions in productive TCRs among donors in an Asian-associated ancestry cluster than the roughly 640-donor mean. A further reported finding was that TCR beta sequences accurately predicted the HLA-A and HLA-B alleles for most subjects in the first cohort. Correlated functional status among segregating V segments might reflect linkage disequilibrium, but an unknown experimental factor could not be ruled out. When HLA alleles, especially DR and DQ, strongly co-occurred, TCR associations were difficult to assign to individual alleles. Three of the identified cytomegalovirus-associated TCR beta chains were confirmed in vitro to be specific for cytomegalovirus antigens. Because HLA typing was unavailable for some donors at each locus, only the typed subset was used in association tests. A later analysis associated about 17,000 TCR beta sequences with specific HLA alleles at a false discovery rate of 0.05. Because counts were too low, some 17 rarely observed V segments, including chromosome 9 orphons, were excluded from the earlier analysis of 587 of the donors.

In the case of this clone: Its target antigen remains unknown. The sample holds no much larger clone one base away, and base qualities are not on file.

Libraries were made using the immunoSEQ multiplex PCR assay. For the multiplex PCR, a mixture combining 60 forward primers for TCR Vbeta segments and 13 reverse primers for TCR Jbeta segments was used. A multiplex PCR assay on genomic DNA amplified the CDR3 region of rearranged TCR beta genes. The amplified TCR beta libraries were sequenced on the Illumina HiSeq System as 87-base-pair reads. The paper's data handling went like this. In a later analysis, some 80 million unique TCR beta chains were counted across the 500 to 850 repertoires, and roughly 11 million of these chains were shared by at least two donors. Raw reads were error-corrected and collapsed into unique sequences by a nearest-neighbor algorithm in which closely related sequences were merged to remove PCR and sequencing errors. Alignment of CDR3 sequences to IMGT reference sequences was used to assign V, D and J gene segments. For a sequence to be retained, a match of at least six nucleotides was required to both a V gene segment and a J gene segment. Rearrangements were classified as productive when the CDR3 lacked stop codons and remained in frame with V and J, and all other rearrangements were classified as non-productive. CDR3 was defined by IMGT convention, running from the second conserved V-encoded cysteine to the conserved J-encoded phenylalanine. The earlier analysis of about 610 of the donors excluded any sequence lacking an unambiguous match to a single V gene segment. In an earlier analysis of approximately 610 of the donors, V segments were called functional above 56.7% productive rearrangements and were called segregating when the between-donor standard deviation exceeded 5%. A statistical classification framework was developed to diagnose cytomegalovirus status using the catalog of TCR beta chain sequences. A later analysis assigned V and J genes by comparing TCR nucleotide sequences with IMGT/GENE-DB human TR gene sequences. Using the TCRdist pipeline, a later analysis assigned CDR3 sequences along with most-parsimonious VDJ recombination scenarios. In a later analysis, every TCR beta chain was defined by the combination of its CDR3 amino acid sequence and its V-gene family, and reads without a unique V-gene family were dropped. To address suspected cross-contamination and a sequencing artifact, a later analysis removed some 620 highly shared, low-generation-probability nucleotide sequences. In a later analysis, a clonal expansion index for each public chain was calculated from normalized within-repertoire ranks of inferred template counts. A later analysis computed generation probabilities with a VDJ recombination model fitted to out-of-frame rearrangements, and checked the results against IGoR. A later analysis scored TCR-TCR, TCR-HLA and TCR-CMV co-occurrence with hypergeometric tests, applying a repertoire-size bias correction to TCR pairs. A later analysis estimated false discovery rates by permuting HLA or CMV assignments 20 times. In a later analysis, co-occurring TCRs were grouped using DBSCAN, and TCRdist sequence similarity was added for clustering within HLA-allele-positive subsets. For co-occurrence clustering, repertoires with fewer than 30,000 or more than 120,000 public chains were excluded, along with about five repertoires with anomalous nucleotide sharing. The table was pulled from immuneACCESS by TCRdb, which kept in-frame rearrangements only. Such tables lose some clones; where checked, under half of the loss comes from unresolved V genes, and the rest has no known cause. That table gives V, J and clone size, and the DNA gave D and trimming. The sample records 150,000 to 200,000 clones, more than 75% of which are singletons. The top ten clonotypes cover approximately 14% of the sample.

The cohort comprised around 690 healthy bone marrow donors. At the time of sampling, every cohort member was nominally healthy, though immune exposures that went unrecorded were likely present. The donor tested CMV seronegative and was one of the 352 seronegative cohort members. Every donor gave a peripheral blood sample, and the peripheral blood mononuclear cells from that sample were used for TCR beta sequencing. Genomic DNA extraction from the blood cell samples was performed with the Qiagen DNeasy Blood Extraction Kit. Via the germline V gene, CDR1 is MNHNS and CDR2 SASEGT. Germline trimming amounts to 5 bases on V and 4 bases on J, with 5 as the count of junction bases outside the gene matches. Reading from cysteine to phenylalanine, the CDR3 counts 15 amino acids. The read is trimmed to its CDR3 DNA, 45 bases read in frame from base 1.

The TCR comes from a woman aged 35 to 49 in good health and CMV-seronegative. The sample taken for sequencing was PBMCs. The chain joins TRBV6-1 to TRBJ2-1; TRBD2 aligns with 10 central bases. The CDR3: CASSPAGGDYNEQFF. The nucleotides read TGTGCCAGCAGTCCAGCGGGGGGGGATTACAATGAGCAGTTCTTC.